A selection of T cell receptor beta chains follows, all from one sample in a study of neurological immune-mediated disorders. TCRdb redid the calling of the 5' RACE reads with MiXCR, one entry per CDR3 protein. Seen here are tens of thousands of distinct CDR3 sequences, roughly 5.5% observed once, and the top ten hold 7.4%. The sample was PBMCs. These receptors were obtained from a man aged 18 to 30 with multiple sclerosis. CDR3s include the opening cysteine and the closing phenylalanine or tryptophan. The D gene is left open where the match is weak. The size entry is marked missing in some rows and otherwise reads once, few, many or a size class.

TRBV12-3/TRBV12-4	-	16	TRBJ2-5	many	TGTGCCAGCATTCGGGGAGGAGGAGCGGAGAAAGAGACCCAGTACTTC	CASIRGGGAEKETQYF
TRBV14	-	16	TRBJ2-1	many	TGTGCCAGCAGCCAAGATAGACGACTATTTGAAAATGAGCAGTTCTTC	CASSQDRRLFENEQFF
TRBV29-1	-	12	TRBJ2-1	many	TGCAGCGCAACCGAATGGACAGATGAGCAGTTCTTC	CSATEWTDEQFF
TRBV5-4	-	11	TRBJ2-7	many	TGTGCCAGCAGCTTGGAAGACGAGCAGTACTTC	CASSLEDEQYF
TRBV20-1	-	15	TRBJ2-2	few	TGCAGTGCTACGACCCCAGGGTTAGGGACCGGGGAGCTGTTTTTT	CSATTPGLGTGELFF
TRBV5-1	TRBD1	15	TRBJ2-1	many	TGCGCCAGCAGCTTATATGGGGACAGGGCTGGTGAGCAGTTCTTC	CASSLYGDRAGEQFF
TRBV20-1	TRBD2	14	TRBJ2-1	many	TGCAGTGCTAGAGACCCCCGGGGGGGCGCTGAGCAGTTCTTC	CSARDPRGGAEQFF
TRBV11-2	-	12	TRBJ1-6	many	TGTGCCAGCAGTTTGGGAAATTCACCCCTCCACTTT	CASSLGNSPLHF
TRBV7-3	-	14	TRBJ1-1	-	TGTGCCAGCAGCTTAGAGGGCCGGCGCACTGAAGCTTTCTTT	CASSLEGRRTEAFF
TRBV20-1	TRBD2	14	TRBJ2-2	few	TGCAGTGCTAGAAAGTCTAGCGGAACCGGGGAGCTGTTTTTT	CSARKSSGTGELFF
TRBV6-2/TRBV6-3	TRBD2	15	TRBJ2-3	many	TGTGCCAGCAGCCGAGGACTAGCGGAAACAGATACGCAGTATTTT	CASSRGLAETDTQYF
TRBV5-1	-	13	TRBJ2-7	many	TGCGCCAGTAGAAATCAGGGTCCCTACGAGCAGTACTTC	CASRNQGPYEQYF
TRBV12-3/TRBV12-4	-	14	TRBJ2-7	many	TGTGCCAGCAGTTTAGTAGGCGGTACCTACGAGCAGTACTTC	CASSLVGGTYEQYF
TRBV10-3	TRBD2	15	TRBJ2-1	many	TGTGCCAGCGAAACCACCAGCGGGAGGGTGAATGAGCAGTTCTTC	CASETTSGRVNEQFF
TRBV20-1	TRBD2	16	TRBJ2-1	many	TGCAGTGCTAGGGACTACACTAGCGGGGATTCCGAAGAGCAGTTCTTC	CSARDYTSGDSEEQFF
TRBV5-1	TRBD1	17	TRBJ2-3	many	TGCGCCAGCAGCTTGGACCCACAGGGGGCGGGGACAGATACGCAGTATTTT	CASSLDPQGAGTDTQYF
TRBV5-6	-	16	TRBJ2-7	many	TGTGCCAGCAGCTCCGCGCAGTCCCTTTTAAGCTACGAGCAGTACTTC	CASSSAQSLLSYEQYF
TRBV7-2	-	15	TRBJ2-7	many	TGTGCCAGCAGCTCCATCCCACGTAGCCCCTACGAGCAGTACTTC	CASSSIPRSPYEQYF
TRBV5-1	-	15	TRBJ1-5	few	TGCGCCAGCAGCTTGAGTGGGGCGGGTAATCAGCCCCAGAATTTT	CASSLSGAGNQPQNF
TRBV5-1	TRBD2	15	TRBJ2-4	many	TGCGCCAGCAGCCCCTCTTCGACTAGCGGGAACATTCAGTACTTC	CASSPSSTSGNIQYF
TRBV2	TRBD2	15	TRBJ2-3	many	TGTGCCAGCAGAAGGACTAGCGGGGGCACAGATACGCAGTATTTT	CASRRTSGGTDTQYF
TRBV29-1	TRBD1	15	TRBJ2-7	many	TGCAGCGTTGACTTCCGGGGACAGGGTGATGACGAGCAGTACTTC	CSVDFRGQGDDEQYF
TRBV12-3/TRBV12-4	TRBD2	13	TRBJ2-1	many	TGTGCCAGCAGCGGACTAGCGGTTAATGAGCAGTTCTTC	CASSGLAVNEQFF
TRBV12-3/TRBV12-4	-	16	TRBJ2-6	many	TGTGCCAGCACTCCTGGGGGGGACAATGGGGCCAACGTCCTGACTTTC	CASTPGGDNGANVLTF
TRBV5-1	TRBD2	17	TRBJ2-2	many	TGCGCCAGCAGGCCACGAGGACTAGCGGGACTTACCGGGGAGCTGTTTTTT	CASRPRGLAGLTGELFF
TRBV12-3/TRBV12-4	TRBD2	15	TRBJ2-1	many	TGTGCCAGCACCCCCAGCGGGAGCTCCTACAATGAGCAGTTCTTC	CASTPSGSSYNEQFF
TRBV3-1	-	14	TRBJ1-5	many	TGTGCCAGCAGCCAAGGGTCCGGGAATCAGCCCCAGCATTTT	CASSQGSGNQPQHF
TRBV7-6	TRBD1	17	TRBJ1-2	few	TGTGCCAACAGCTCGGGACAGGGGGCCGACTTTAACTATGGCTACACCTTC	CANSSGQGADFNYGYTF
TRBV20-1	-	13	TRBJ1-1	many	TGCAGTGCTAGCTCGACAGGTAACCCTGAAGCTTTCTTT	CSASSTGNPEAFF
TRBV7-8	-	22	TRBJ2-7	-	-	CASSFYICSARDVSDLGHEQYF
TRBV10-1	-	15	TRBJ1-5	-	TGCGCCAATACACCAGGGGCGATGAGCAATCAGCCCCAGCATTTT	CANTPGAMSNQPQHF
TRBV5-1	TRBD1	15	TRBJ2-3	many	TGCGCCAGCAGCATACAGGGGGCTGGCACAGATACGCAGTATTTT	CASSIQGAGTDTQYF
TRBV7-2	-	12	TRBJ2-1	many	TGTGCCAGCAGCTTAGGAGGGTTTGAGCAGTTCTTC	CASSLGGFEQFF
TRBV5-1	TRBD1	15	TRBJ1-2	many	TGCGCCAGCAGCCCGGGACAGGGGGCTGGCTATGGCTACACCTTC	CASSPGQGAGYGYTF
TRBV5-4	-	13	TRBJ1-2	many	TGTGCCAGCAGCTTGGCGTCGGTCTATGGCTACACCTTC	CASSLASVYGYTF
TRBV20-1	-	13	TRBJ2-3	many	TGCAGTGTTATCGGGAGCGGGACAGATACGCAGTATTTT	CSVIGSGTDTQYF
TRBV12-3/TRBV12-4	-	13	TRBJ1-2	many	TGTGCCAGCAGCGAACAGGGTACTTATGGCTACACCTTC	CASSEQGTYGYTF
TRBV3-1	-	12	TRBJ2-1	medium-sized	TGTGCCAGCAGCCAGGACTACAATGAGCAGTTCTTC	CASSQDYNEQFF
TRBV15	-	14	TRBJ1-5	many	TGTGCCACCAGTTTAGTTGATAGCAATCAGCCCCAGCATTTT	CATSLVDSNQPQHF
TRBV7-2	TRBD2	15	TRBJ2-2	many	TGTGCCAGCAGTCCATTAGCGGGAAGGACCGGGGAGCTGTTTTTT	CASSPLAGRTGELFF
TRBV29-1	-	13	TRBJ2-7	many	TGCAGCTCGCTGGGGCCGGAGGGCTACGAGCAGTACTTC	CSSLGPEGYEQYF
TRBV7-2	-	13	TRBJ1-2	few	TGTGCCAGCAGCCCCGGAAAGGGTTTGGGCTACACCTTC	CASSPGKGLGYTF
TRBV6-5	-	15	TRBJ2-2	many	TGTGCCAGCCGCTCTTACAGGACGAACACCGGGGAGCTGTTTTTT	CASRSYRTNTGELFF
TRBV10-3	TRBD1	12	TRBJ2-1	many	TGTGCCATCAGGGACAGGGGGTTTGAGCAGTTCTTC	CAIRDRGFEQFF
TRBV5-1	-	13	TRBJ1-2	many	TGCGCCAGCAGCTTGGCCAGTAACTATGGCTACACCTTC	CASSLASNYGYTF